Listed here are 3 T cell receptor beta chains from one sample, sequenced in a study of regulatory T cells in long-lasting Graves disease. Time point in this sample: newly diagnosed GD, antithyroid drugs for less than 3 months. Extracted RNA from PBMCs served as the source of the TCR library. Construction of TCR beta libraries relied on iRepertoire HTBI primers and on Arm-PCR targeting CDR3 regions. MiXCR was run by TCRdb on the multiplex PCR reads, yielding one entry per CDR3 protein. The sample holds about 540,000 distinct CDR3 sequences, roughly 13% seen once. The sample also formed part of further work on T cells in Graves' hyperthyroidism and ophthalmopathy.

Material: peripheral blood mononuclear cells (PBMCs), obtained at new diagnosis, from a patient treated with antithyroid drugs. The receptors shown here come from a man aged 30 to 39 with Graves disease.

This clonotype was picked up a small number of times. The chain employs TRBV6-9 and TRBJ1-6; TRBD1 matches at 8 bases. There are 15 residues in the CDR3. From germline, CDR1 is MNHGY and CDR2 SVAAGI. V gave up 4 bases and J gave up 6 bases; unmatched junction bases: 5. Here the CDR3 reads CASSSEGQVNSPLHF. The CDR3 nucleotides read TGTGCCAGCAGTTCGGAGGGACAGGTTAATTCACCCCTCCACTTT.

At least ten counts were recorded for this clonotype. The rearrangement uses TRBV20-1 and TRBJ2-6; no reliable D call. Germline V lookup: CDR1 DFQATT, CDR2 SNEGSKA (reference sequence). V lost 6 bases, J lost 1 base, and 10 bases lay in between. The CDR3 spans 14 residues. CDR3 in amino acids: CSARFGSGANVLTF. The CDR3 DNA reads as TGCAGTGCCAGATTCGGGTCTGGGGCCAACGTCCTGACTTTC.

This rearrangement joins TRBV14 to TRBJ1-2, with unresolved D. Germline CDR1 is SGHDN and CDR2 is FVKESK. Deletions cut 1 base from V and 0 bases from J, with 6 bases between. The CDR3 runs to 14 residues. Here the CDR3 DNA reads TGTGCCAGCAGCCAAGTGGATGCTAACTATGGCTACACCTTC. Translated: CASSQVDANYGYTF.